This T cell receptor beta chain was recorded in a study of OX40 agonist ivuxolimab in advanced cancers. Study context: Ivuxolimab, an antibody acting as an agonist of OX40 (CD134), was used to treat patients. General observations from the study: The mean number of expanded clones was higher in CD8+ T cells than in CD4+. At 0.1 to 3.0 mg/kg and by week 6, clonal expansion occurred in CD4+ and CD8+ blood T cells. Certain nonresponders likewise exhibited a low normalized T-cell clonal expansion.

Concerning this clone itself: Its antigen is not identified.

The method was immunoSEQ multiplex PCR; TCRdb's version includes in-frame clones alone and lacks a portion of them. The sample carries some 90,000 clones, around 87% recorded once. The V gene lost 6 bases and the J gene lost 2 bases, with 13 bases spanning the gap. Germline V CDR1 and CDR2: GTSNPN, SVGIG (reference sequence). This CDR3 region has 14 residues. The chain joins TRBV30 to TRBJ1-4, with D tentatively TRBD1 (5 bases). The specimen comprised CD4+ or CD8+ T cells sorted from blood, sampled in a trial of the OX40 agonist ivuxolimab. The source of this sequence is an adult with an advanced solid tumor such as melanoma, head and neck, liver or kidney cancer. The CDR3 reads CACLQGATNEKLFF. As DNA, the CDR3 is TGTGCCTGCCTGCAGGGAGCGACTAATGAAAAACTGTTTTTT.